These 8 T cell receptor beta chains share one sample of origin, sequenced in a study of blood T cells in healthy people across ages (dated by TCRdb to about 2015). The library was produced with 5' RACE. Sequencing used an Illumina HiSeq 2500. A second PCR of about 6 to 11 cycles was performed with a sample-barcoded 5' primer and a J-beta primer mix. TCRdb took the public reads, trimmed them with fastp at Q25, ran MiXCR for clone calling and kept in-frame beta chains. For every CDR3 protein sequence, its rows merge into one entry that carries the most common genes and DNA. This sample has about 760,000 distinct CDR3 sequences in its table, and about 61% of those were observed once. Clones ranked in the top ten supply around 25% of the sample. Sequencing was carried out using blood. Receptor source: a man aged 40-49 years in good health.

In DNA form, the CDR3 reads TGCAGCGTTAAGCCGACAGGGGATGGAGAGACCCAGTACTTC. It specifies CSVKPTGDGETQYF. The V and J genes are TRBV29-1 and TRBJ2-5; 8 bases agree with TRBD1. The V gene end was trimmed by 5 bases and the J gene end by 4 bases; junction bases not matched to a gene: 9. This CDR3 is 14 amino acids long. Looked up from germline, CDR1 is SQVTM and CDR2 is ANQGSEA.

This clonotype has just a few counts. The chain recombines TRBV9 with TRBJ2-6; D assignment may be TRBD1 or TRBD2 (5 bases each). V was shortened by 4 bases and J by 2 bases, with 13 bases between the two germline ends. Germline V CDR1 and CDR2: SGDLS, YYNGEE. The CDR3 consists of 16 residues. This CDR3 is CASSPTGAAGANVLTF. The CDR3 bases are TGTGCCAGCAGCCCGACCGGGGCAGCTGGGGCCAACGTCCTGACTTTC.

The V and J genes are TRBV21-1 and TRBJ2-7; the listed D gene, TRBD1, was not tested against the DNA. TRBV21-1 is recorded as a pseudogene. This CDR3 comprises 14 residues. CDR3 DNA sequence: TGTGCCAGCCGACACGACAGGGATCCCTACGAGCAGTACTTC. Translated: CASRHDRDPYEQYF.

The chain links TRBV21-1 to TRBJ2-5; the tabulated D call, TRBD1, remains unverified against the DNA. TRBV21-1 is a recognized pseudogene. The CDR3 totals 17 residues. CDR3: CASSKVWGRTGQETQYF. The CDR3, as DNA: TGTGCCAGCAGCAAAGTGTGGGGTAGGACAGGTCAAGAGACCCAGTACTTC.

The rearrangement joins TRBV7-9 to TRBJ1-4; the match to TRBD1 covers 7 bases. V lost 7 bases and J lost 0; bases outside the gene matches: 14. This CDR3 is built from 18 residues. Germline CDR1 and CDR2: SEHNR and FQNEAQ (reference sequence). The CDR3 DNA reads TGTGCCAGCACCCGGCTAGGGACAGTAACTGCAACTAATGAAAAACTGTTTTTT. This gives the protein CASTRLGTVTATNEKLFF.

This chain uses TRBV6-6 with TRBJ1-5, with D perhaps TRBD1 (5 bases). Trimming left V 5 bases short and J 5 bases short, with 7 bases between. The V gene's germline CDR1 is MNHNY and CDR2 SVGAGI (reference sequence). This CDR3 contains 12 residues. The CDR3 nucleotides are TGTGCCAGCAGTCCGGGGGATCAGCCCCAGCATTTT. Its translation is CASSPGDQPQHF.

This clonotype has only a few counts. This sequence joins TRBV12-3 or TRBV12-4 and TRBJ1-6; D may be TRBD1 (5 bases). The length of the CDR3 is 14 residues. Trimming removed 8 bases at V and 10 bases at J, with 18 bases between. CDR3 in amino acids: CASWEGRGRSPLHF. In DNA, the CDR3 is TGTGCCAGCTGGGAGGGGCGCGGGAGATCACCCCTCCACTTT.

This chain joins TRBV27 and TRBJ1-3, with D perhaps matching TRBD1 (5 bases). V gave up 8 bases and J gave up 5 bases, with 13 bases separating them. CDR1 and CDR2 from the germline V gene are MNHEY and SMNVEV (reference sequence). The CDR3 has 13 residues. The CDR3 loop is CASRSQGRNTIYF. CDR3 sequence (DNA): TGTGCCAGCCGAAGTCAGGGACGAAACACCATATATTTT.